Listed here are 18 T cell receptor beta chains from one sample, sequenced in a study of blood T cell repertoires in COVID-19. Here immunoSEQ multiplex PCR was the method, and the copy in TCRdb shows in-frame clones only, minus some. Seen here are fewer than 150,000 clones, approximately 80% observed once, and the top ten hold roughly 20%. The sample comprised peripheral blood. The receptors were sampled from a man older than 75 with acute or convalescent COVID-19.

This chain uses TRBV4-1 with TRBJ2-7; tentative D call: TRBD2 (5 bases). Germline-derived CDR1 and CDR2 are MGHRA and YSYEKL. The CDR3 length is 16 residues. V was cut by 4 bases and J by 0 bases, with 16 bases left in between. CDR3 in amino acids: CASSLRAEISSYEQYF. In DNA, the CDR3 is TGCGCCAGCAGCCTCCGAGCGGAGATTAGCTCCTACGAGCAGTACTTC.

The rearrangement joins TRBV7-8 to TRBJ2-5; the match to TRBD1 covers 7 bases. The junction had 5 bases not matched to a gene; V was cut back by 5 bases and J by 2 bases. The length of the CDR3 is 14 residues. Germline lookup yields CDR1 SGHVS and CDR2 FQNEAQ. The CDR3 loop reads CASSPRTGQETQYF. In DNA form, the CDR3 reads TGTGCCAGCAGCCCGCGGACAGGTCAAGAGACCCAGTACTTC. Full variable domain (remainder filled in from reference TRBV7-8 and TRBJ2-5): GAGVSQSPRYKVAKRGQDVALRCDPISGHVSLFWYQQALGQGPEFLTYFQNEAQLDKSGLPSDRFFAERPEGSVSTLKIQRTQQEDSAVYLCASSPRTGQETQYFGPGTRLLVL.

The rearrangement joins TRBV5-6 to TRBJ2-4; 9 bases agree with TRBD1. The CDR3 contains 16 residues. The germline V gene has CDR1 SGHDT and CDR2 YYEEEE. The V gene end was trimmed by 2 bases and the J gene end by 11 bases; junction bases not matched to a gene: 14. CDR3 residues: CASSFPGSQGAGVQYF. CDR3 nucleotide sequence: TGTGCCAGCAGCTTCCCCGGATCACAGGGGGCTGGGGTTCAGTACTTC. Based on the CDR3 plus reference TRBV5-6 and TRBJ2-4, the full variable domain is DAGVTQSPTHLIKTRGQQVTLRCSPKSGHDTVSWYQQALGQGPQFIFQYYEEEERQRGNFPDRFSGHQFPNYSSELNVNALLLGDSALYLCASSFPGSQGAGVQYFGAGTRLSVL.

The V and J genes are TRBV5-4 and TRBJ2-2; 7 positions agree with TRBD1. CDR1 is SGHNT and CDR2 is YYREEE in the germline V gene (reference sequence). J lost 6 bases, V lost 4 bases, and 15 bases had no gene match. The CDR3 length is 17 residues. This CDR3 is CASSSPGTGAIAGELFF. CDR3 coding DNA: TGTGCCAGCAGCAGCCCCGGTACAGGGGCGATCGCCGGGGAGCTGTTTTTT.

The chain has TRBV5-1 and TRBJ1-2; TRBD1 might be the D (5 bases). The CDR3 runs to 14 residues. Per germline, CDR1 SGHRS and CDR2 YFSETQ. Trimming pared 0 bases from V and 4 bases from J, leaving 10 bases between. The CDR3 is CASSLGAGSYGYTF. Here the CDR3 DNA reads TGCGCCAGCAGCTTGGGGGCAGGGTCCTATGGCTACACCTTC.

CDR3 sequence: CAISRDRGSAGNTIYF. DNA of the CDR3: TGTGCCATCAGCCGGGACAGGGGGTCGGCTGGAAACACCATATATTTT. The chain has TRBV10-3 and TRBJ1-3, with 11 bases aligning to TRBD1. J was trimmed by 2 bases and V by 6 bases; bases with no gene match: 6. The CDR3 runs 16 residues. In germline, CDR1 is ENHRY, CDR2 SYGVKD.

This CDR3 is CASSQDLLGGIIPGANVLTF. CDR3 nucleotides: TGTGCCAGCAGCCAAGACCTCCTCGGGGGGATAATTCCTGGGGCCAACGTCCTGACTTTC. The rearrangement joins TRBV3-1 (or the pseudogene TRBV3-2) to TRBJ2-6, with 7 bases that match TRBD2. This CDR3 is built from 20 residues. The V segment lost 0 bases and the J segment 2 bases; nucleotides outside the gene matches: 13. Per the germline V gene, CDR1 is LGHDT and CDR2 is YNNKEL (reference sequence).

This clone was observed at least ten times. This sequence joins TRBV11-2 and TRBJ2-7; perhaps TRBD1 as D (7 bases). The V gene lost 1 base and the J gene lost 12 bases, with 25 bases spanning the gap. The CDR3 extends over 16 amino acids. CDR1 is SGHAT, CDR2 FQNNGV, per germline. The CDR3, as DNA: TGTGCCAGCAGCTTAGCAGTTGGGGGGACAGCGTCTATTCTGTACTTC. It codes for CASSLAVGGTASILYF.

This chain joins TRBV7-2 and TRBJ2-3, with TRBD1 as a possible D gene (5 bases). V dropped 4 bases and J dropped 4 bases, with 9 bases sitting between them. The germline V gene has CDR1 SGHTA and CDR2 FQGNSA. The length of the CDR3 is 13 residues. Written as DNA, the CDR3 is TGTGCCAGCAGCTACCAGGGATCAGATACGCAGTATTTT. Its protein product is CASSYQGSDTQYF. Full variable domain (missing parts from reference TRBV7-2 and TRBJ2-3): GAGVSQSPSNKVTEKGKDVELRCDPISGHTALYWYRQSLGQGLEFLIYFQGNSAPDKSGLPSDRFSAERTGGSVSTLTIQRTQQEDSAVYLCASSYQGSDTQYFGPGTRLTVL.

The rearrangement links TRBV2 to TRBJ2-1; 7 bases are shared with TRBD1. Per the germline V gene, CDR1 is SNHLY and CDR2 is FYNNEI. The CDR3 loop spans 12 amino acids. V trimming: 5 bases; J trimming: 12 bases; junction bases outside the gene matches: 7. CDR3: CASSPTAGGQFF. In DNA, the CDR3 is TGTGCCAGCAGTCCCACGGCAGGGGGGCAGTTCTTC.

This chain joins TRBV28 and TRBJ2-7; 8 bases fit TRBD1. Germline assignment: CDR1 MDHEN and CDR2 SYDVKM. Unmatched junction bases numbered 7, after V lost 4 bases and J lost 5 bases. CDR3 length: 14 residues. The CDR3 is CASSSTGADHEQYF. The CDR3 coding sequence is TGTGCCAGCAGTTCGACAGGGGCAGACCACGAGCAGTACTTC.

As DNA, the CDR3 is TGTGCCAGCAGCTACCGACTTGCTAGCACAGATACGCAGTATTTT. Translated: CASSYRLASTDTQYF. This sequence joins TRBV7-6 and TRBJ2-3; D gene ambiguous. The V end was cut by 4 bases, the J end by 0 bases, with 11 bases between. The CDR3 is 15 amino acids. The germline CDR1 and CDR2 sequences are SGHVS and FNYEAQ.

The chain uses TRBV19 and TRBJ2-3; 7 bases map to TRBD1. The CDR3 length is 16 residues. The germline V gene encodes CDR1 LNHDA and CDR2 SQIVND (reference sequence). Germline trimming cut 5 bases from V and 0 bases from J; bases unmatched to any gene: 8. The CDR3 DNA reads as TGTGCCAGTAGTCTTACAGGGGTGGCTAGCACAGATACGCAGTATTTT. This codes for CASSLTGVASTDTQYF.

This chain uses TRBV6-2 or TRBV6-3 with TRBJ2-5, with D maybe TRBD1 (5 bases). V shed 1 base and J shed 4 bases, with 10 bases lying between them. There are 14 residues in the CDR3. CDR1 is MNHEY, CDR2 SVGEGT, per germline. The CDR3 loop reads CASSYWGTGETQYF. Here the CDR3 DNA reads TGTGCCAGCAGTTACTGGGGCACAGGAGAGACCCAGTACTTC.

V usage is TRBV7-2 and J usage is TRBJ2-5; 8 bases map to TRBD2. The CDR3 sequence is 16 residues long. Germline V gene sequence: CDR1 SGHTA, CDR2 FQGNSA. The ends lost 5 bases at V and 4 bases at J; junction bases unmatched: 12. CDR3 region: CASSPSPMAGGETQYF. The CDR3 DNA is TGTGCCAGCAGCCCATCTCCCATGGCGGGGGGAGAGACCCAGTACTTC.

V and J are TRBV13 and TRBJ1-4; D is possibly TRBD1 (5 bases). This CDR3 has 13 amino acids. The V gene lost 5 bases and the J gene lost 6 bases, with 10 bases spanning the gap. Germline loops: CDR1 PRHDT, CDR2 FYEKMQ (reference sequence). CDR3 in amino acids: CASSVAGYEKLFF. CDR3 nucleotides: TGTGCCAGCAGCGTGGCAGGGTATGAAAAACTGTTTTTT.

The chain joins TRBV11-2 to TRBJ2-6; TRBD1 matches at 7 bases. Trimming removed 5 bases from V and 2 bases from J; junction bases left unmatched: 0. Germline V gene data show CDR1 as SGHAT and CDR2 as FQNNGV. This CDR3 is 14 amino acids long. Here the CDR3 reads CASSDRAGANVLTF. The CDR3, as DNA: TGTGCCAGCAGCGACAGGGCTGGGGCCAACGTCCTGACTTTC.

About this clone itself: Relative to the germline gene, one junction end is altered; a read error may explain this. The rearrangement links TRBV7-9 to TRBJ1-4, with TRBD1 matching over 9 bases. Germline CDR1 is SEHNR and CDR2 is FQNEAQ (reference sequence). The CDR3 has 15 residues. CDR3 in amino acids: CASSLTGTGNDQLVF. CDR3 DNA sequence: TGTGCCAGCAGCTTAACTGGGACAGGGAACGACCAACTGGTTTTT.